The 13 T cell receptor beta chains given below trace back to one sample, sequenced in a study of read filtering for tumor transcriptome and immune sequencing. This library used 300 to 500 ng RNA and molecular barcoded adaptors spanning alpha/delta and beta/gamma chains. TCRdb recomputed calls from the reads with MiXCR, one row per CDR3 protein. Here the sample spans about 86,000 distinct CDR3 sequences, 10% to 15% being singletons. The sequenced sample was a population of CD138-negative cells sorted from bone marrow. These receptors were taken from a donor at least 40 years old with multiple myeloma.

At least ten counts were recorded for this clonotype. The chain recombines TRBV29-1 with TRBJ2-3; D is perhaps TRBD2 (6 bases). Trimming took 7 bases from V and 6 from J, leaving 11 bases between them. Per the germline V gene, CDR1 is SQVTM and CDR2 is ANQGSEA. This CDR3 has 11 residues. The DNA of the CDR3 is TGCAGCGCCGCCCGGGGGGATACGCAGTATTTT. Translated, it gives CSAARGDTQYF.

In this sample, this clonotype turned up many times. This chain uses TRBV29-1 with TRBJ2-1, with D perhaps TRBD1 (7 bases). V gave up 7 bases and J gave up 3 bases, with 19 bases separating them. The CDR3 extends over 15 amino acids. Germline V gives CDR1 SQVTM, CDR2 ANQGSEA. CDR3 loop: CSAPGGGAFYNEQFF. CDR3 coding DNA: TGCAGCGCCCCCGGAGGGGGCGCGTTCTACAATGAGCAGTTCTTC.

This clonotype was seen many times. This CDR3 reads CASSFSGALDTEAFF. CDR3 nucleotide sequence: TGTGCCAGCAGTTTTAGTGGGGCCCTAGATACTGAAGCTTTCTTT. This chain links TRBV12-3 or TRBV12-4 with TRBJ1-1; possibly TRBD1 for D (5 bases). Trimming stripped 3 bases from V and 5 bases from J, with 16 bases between. The CDR3 contains 15 residues.

Many counts were recorded for this clonotype. This chain joins TRBV7-8 and TRBJ2-2; TRBD1 might be the D (6 bases). In germline, CDR1 is SGHVS, CDR2 FQNEAQ. This CDR3 has 18 amino acids. The V end was cut by 2 bases, the J end by 8 bases, with 24 bases between. In DNA form, the CDR3 reads TGTGCCAGCAGCTTACTTTCCGGAAAGGCCCTAAGGGGGGGGGAGCTGTTTTTT. This gives the protein CASSLLSGKALRGGELFF.

This clonotype was observed at least ten times. V gene TRBV3-1 combines with J gene TRBJ1-5, with 12 bases identical to TRBD1. Germline CDR1 LGHDT, CDR2 YNNKEL (reference sequence). The CDR3 spans 18 residues. After removal of 1 base from V and 6 bases from J, the junction contained 10 bases not matched to a gene. The CDR3 here is CASSQVPGQGATGQPQHF. In DNA, the CDR3 is TGTGCCAGCAGCCAAGTCCCGGGACAGGGGGCGACTGGTCAGCCCCAGCATTTT.

This clonotype has just a few counts. The chain couples TRBV12-3 or TRBV12-4 to TRBJ2-3; TRBD2 matches 13 bases. With V trimmed by 5 bases and J by 2 bases, 19 bases remained unmatched. The CDR3 has 21 amino acids. The CDR3 sequence: CASSIRDSGLAGVPPTDTQYF. The CDR3 bases are TGTGCCAGCAGTATACGGGACTCCGGACTAGCGGGAGTTCCCCCCACAGATACGCAGTATTTT.

A few counts support this clonotype. V is TRBV4-2 and J is TRBJ2-3; 14 nucleotides agree with TRBD2. The germline gives CDR1 LGHNA, CDR2 YNFKEQ. V was pared by 0 bases and J by 6 bases, with 5 bases of the junction left unmatched. The CDR3 is 17 amino acids. The CDR3: CASSQDVGLAGADTQYF. In nucleotides, the CDR3 is TGTGCCAGCAGCCAAGATGTGGGACTAGCGGGAGCGGATACGCAGTATTTT.

The sample holds many counts of this clonotype. This chain connects TRBV7-2 to TRBJ1-5; D call uncertain. Trimming took off 7 bases at V and 2 bases at J, with 12 bases between the two ends. Germline V gene sequence: CDR1 SGHTA, CDR2 FQGNSA. The CDR3 is made up of 14 amino acids. CDR3 region: CASTTLAGNQPQHF. CDR3 bases: TGTGCCAGCACGACACTCGCTGGCAATCAGCCCCAGCATTTT.

The chain recombines TRBV6-6 with TRBJ1-5; D may be TRBD1 (6 bases). This CDR3 is built from 14 residues. The germline V gene has CDR1 MNHNY and CDR2 SVGAGI (reference sequence). The V end lost 2 bases, the J end lost 7 bases, and 12 bases lay between the germline ends. The CDR3: CASSYGQGSQPQHF. CDR3 bases: TGTGCCAGCAGTTACGGGCAGGGGAGCCAGCCCCAGCATTTT.

This clonotype was observed at least ten times. The rearrangement joins TRBV20-1 to TRBJ2-1, with 7 bases fitting TRBD2. The CDR3 loop spans 16 amino acids. The germline V gene has CDR1 DFQATT and CDR2 SNEGSKA (reference sequence). V shed 2 bases, J shed 4 bases, and the junction held 11 bases outside the gene matches. The CDR3 protein is CSARSQGAGEYNEQFF. The CDR3 DNA is TGCAGTGCTAGATCCCAAGGGGCGGGAGAATACAATGAGCAGTTCTTC.

Many counts were recorded for this clonotype. V and J are TRBV18 and TRBJ2-1; unclear D gene. V was clipped by 3 bases and J by 6 bases, with 12 bases between them. This CDR3 contains 14 residues. Per the germline V gene, CDR1 is KGHSH and CDR2 is LQKENI. CDR3 coding DNA: TGTGCCAGCTCACCGGACCCCTCCGCCAATGAGCAGTTCTTC. It is translated as CASSPDPSANEQFF.

The table lists this clonotype with many counts. CDR3 sequence (DNA): TGTGCCAGCAGACCCACAGGGGGCATTTTAGGAAACACCATATATTTT. It codes for CASRPTGGILGNTIYF. The V and J genes are TRBV27 and TRBJ1-3, with TRBD1 matching 9 bases. This CDR3 has 16 amino acids. The junction had 10 bases not matched to a gene; V was cut back by 6 bases and J by 4 bases. Germline CDR1 reads MNHEY; CDR2 reads SMNVEV (reference sequence).

This clonotype was detected many times. The J gene is TRBJ2-7, the V gene TRBV28, with 9 positions matching TRBD2. The germline V gene encodes CDR1 MDHEN and CDR2 SYDVKM. V trimming: 2 bases; J trimming: 2 bases; junction bases outside the gene matches: 10. The CDR3 sequence is 17 residues long. CDR3 in DNA: TGTGCCAGCAGTTTAGCACTAGCGGGTCCTTTAACCTACGAGCAGTACTTC. The encoded protein is CASSLALAGPLTYEQYF.